This TCR beta chain was retrieved from a study of T cell repertoires in aging, cancer and after chemotherapy (dated by TCRdb to 2018 to 2020). Looking at the study overall: The donors fell into six age groups ranging from 30 or younger to 70 or older, and each group had at least three individuals. In total, the full dataset held about 9 million TCR reads. TCR repertoires from healthy donor controls were recorded over periods of several months to years and showed clear clonal overlap between repeated samplings. Alongside 95 healthy donors serving as a reference group, the cohort included roughly 220 cancer patients, of whom about 93 had hematological cancers and 124 had solid cancers. The study profiled peripheral blood TCR beta repertoires from healthy donors and cancer patients to examine immunoaging and T cell reconstitution after chemotherapy.

Remarks on this clonotype: The specificity of this receptor is unknown. No base-level quality is on record; no much larger clone is a single base apart.

Instead of sorted cells or RNA, genomic DNA extracted from peripheral blood served as the source for amplifying TCR beta rearrangements. V was cut back by 4 bases and J by 7 bases, leaving a gap of 20 bases between them. Based on the germline V gene (reference sequence), the CDR1 and CDR2 sequences are SGHAT and FQDESV. The CDR3, from cysteine to phenylalanine, totals 16 residues. Of the read, only the CDR3 DNA is kept; its 48 bases are in frame from base 1. Summary of the overall study and its limitations: According to the authors, the repertoire data do not allow conclusions to be drawn about immunological memory after chemotherapy. Median generation probability increased over the chemotherapy interval in both cancer cohorts, suggesting repertoire reconstitution through rebound thymic output. Untreated patients with hematological or solid cancers showed significantly lower blood TCR diversity and higher clonality than age-matched healthy donors. In healthy donors, the drop in TCR diversity with age came mainly from a loss of richness, whereas in cancer patients a loss of evenness also played a part.

Rearranged TRB sequences spanning V, D and J segments were amplified by multiplex touch-down PCR using a mixed TRB-A/B primer pool. Two consecutive PCR reactions with Phusion HS II polymerase added Illumina adapters and sample indices to the amplicons. Amplicons were gel-purified using the NucleoSpin Gel and PCR Clean-up kit and were subsequently checked with Qubit and an Agilent 2100 Bioanalyzer. Sequencing of the libraries was done on an Illumina MiSeq with paired-end, single-indexed 600-cycle runs. The original pipeline was this. Processing of the TRB sequences was carried out with MiXCR versions 2.12 and 3.0.5. Each unique CDR3 nucleotide sequence counted as one clone, and only productive sequences with at least two reads were retained. Shannon diversity, evenness, clonality (one minus evenness), and alpha-parameterized diversity profiles from alpha 0 to 5 were included as repertoire metrics. The IGoR algorithm was used to calculate generation probabilities for clones in the paired samples taken before and after chemotherapy. TCRdb applied fastp at Q25 and MiXCR to the public reads, then kept only in-frame beta chains. CDR3 protein duplicates are merged, each entry listing the most common genes and DNA. TCRdb, not the original authors, processed these V and J calls. The sample table holds around 5,000 distinct CDR3 sequences, of which around a fifth were seen once. In total, the top ten clones hold approximately 3.3% of the sample.

Recombination joined TRBV11-1 with TRBJ2-1; the D gene is perhaps TRBD2, on 6 matching bases. Sequencing was done on a sample of blood. This receptor was taken from a human donor in good health. The donor label of this sample is uncertain. The bases are TGTGCCAGCAGCTCGCGGGGAGCGCAGGGCGGGAATGAGCAGTTCTTC. Its translation reads: CASSSRGAQGGNEQFF.